This is a list of T cell receptor beta chains from one sample in a study of shared clonotypes between healthy human individuals. Clones were sequenced by immunoSEQ multiplex PCR, and TCRdb holds only the in-frame ones, with some missing. Of 2.5 million or so clones detected, more than 90% appear once; the ten largest clones hold around 0.14%. Input material: naive CD4+ T cells sorted from blood. These receptors were collected from a young man in good health. CDR3s include the opening cysteine and the closing phenylalanine or tryptophan. Each record gives: J gene, D gene, clone size, V gene, CDR3 DNA, CDR3 protein. A D gene is named only where the DNA matches it firmly. Only part of the rows carry a size: once, few, many, or a class if the clone is expanded.

j_call: TRBJ2-3; d_call: TRBD2; clone_size: .; v_call: TRBV7-2; cdr3_nt: TGTGCCAGCAGCTCAGGACTAGCGGGAGAGGCAGATACGCAGTATTTT; cdr3_aa: CASSSGLAGEADTQYF
j_call: TRBJ2-3; d_call: .; clone_size: once; v_call: TRBV10-2; cdr3_nt: TGCGCCAGCAGTGTGGGTTCCCAAGATCCTTCAACAGATACGCAGTATTTT; cdr3_aa: CASSVGSQDPSTDTQYF
j_call: TRBJ1-4; d_call: .; clone_size: .; v_call: TRBV29-1; cdr3_nt: TGCAGCGTTGAAGAGGGTCAGGAAAAACTGTTTTTT; cdr3_aa: CSVEEGQEKLFF
j_call: TRBJ1-5; d_call: .; clone_size: .; v_call: TRBV18; cdr3_nt: TGTGCCAGCTCACCAAATCAGCATAGCAATCAGCCCCAGCATTTT; cdr3_aa: CASSPNQHSNQPQHF
j_call: TRBJ2-2; d_call: .; clone_size: .; v_call: TRBV6-1; cdr3_nt: TGTGCCAGCAGAAGGGAGGGGGCGGTCACCGGGGAGCTGTTTTTT; cdr3_aa: CASRREGAVTGELFF
j_call: TRBJ1-2; d_call: TRBD1; clone_size: .; v_call: TRBV6-1; cdr3_nt: TGTGCCAGCAGTGAAGTAAGAGCCGGGACAGGGTTTTATGGCTACACCTTC; cdr3_aa: CASSEVRAGTGFYGYTF
j_call: TRBJ1-6; d_call: .; clone_size: few; v_call: TRBV5-1; cdr3_nt: TGCGCCAGCAGCTTGGTAGGAGGCTATAATTCACCCCTCCACTTT; cdr3_aa: CASSLVGGYNSPLHF
j_call: TRBJ1-2; d_call: .; clone_size: .; v_call: TRBV11-2; cdr3_nt: TGTGCCAGCAGCTCCCGGAGAGACACTGATGGCTACACCTTC; cdr3_aa: CASSSRRDTDGYTF
j_call: TRBJ2-7; d_call: TRBD2; clone_size: .; v_call: TRBV11-3; cdr3_nt: TGTGCCAGCAGCTTATCGTCGGGGGGCTCCTACGAGCAGTACTTC; cdr3_aa: CASSLSSGGSYEQYF
j_call: TRBJ1-3; d_call: .; clone_size: .; v_call: TRBV5-5; cdr3_nt: TGTGCCAGCAGCCCTTCCCACGGATACTCTGGAAACACCATATATTTT; cdr3_aa: CASSPSHGYSGNTIYF
j_call: TRBJ1-2; d_call: .; clone_size: .; v_call: TRBV7-2; cdr3_nt: TGTGCCAGCAGCTCGACCTATGGCTACACCTTC; cdr3_aa: CASSSTYGYTF
j_call: TRBJ2-5; d_call: .; clone_size: .; v_call: TRBV11-2; cdr3_nt: TGTGCCAGCAGCTCCTCGACCGGGCTTTGGGGAAGGACCCAGTACTTC; cdr3_aa: CASSSSTGLWGRTQYF
j_call: TRBJ2-1; d_call: TRBD2; clone_size: .; v_call: TRBV5-1; cdr3_nt: TGCGCCAGCAGCTTCCAGCGGGGGGGCCCGGATGAGCAGTTCTTC; cdr3_aa: CASSFQRGGPDEQFF
j_call: TRBJ1-1; d_call: TRBD1; clone_size: once; v_call: TRBV18; cdr3_nt: TGTGCCAGCTCACCGGGGGACAGGGGGCACGTTGAAGCTTTCTTT; cdr3_aa: CASSPGDRGHVEAFF
j_call: TRBJ1-6; d_call: .; clone_size: .; v_call: TRBV21-1; cdr3_nt: TGTGCCAGCAGCAAGCAGGGGCAAAAGAGGTGGAGCTCACCCCTCCACTTT; cdr3_aa: CASSKQGQKRWSSPLHF
j_call: TRBJ2-5; d_call: .; clone_size: .; v_call: TRBV9; cdr3_nt: TGTGCCAGCAGCGTAAGGGCTTGGACCGAGACCCAGTACTTC; cdr3_aa: CASSVRAWTETQYF
j_call: TRBJ2-3; d_call: .; clone_size: .; v_call: TRBV6-5; cdr3_nt: TGTGCCAGCAGTCGGACTCAGAACACAGATACGCAGTATTTT; cdr3_aa: CASSRTQNTDTQYF
j_call: TRBJ1-4; d_call: .; clone_size: .; v_call: TRBV2; cdr3_nt: TGTGCCAGCAGTGGGGGCCAGGGGCGAGAAGAAAAACTGTTTTTT; cdr3_aa: CASSGGQGREEKLFF
j_call: TRBJ2-6; d_call: .; clone_size: .; v_call: TRBV7-9; cdr3_nt: TGTGCCAGCAGCTCGAATGACCGGGACTCTGGGGCCAACGTCCTGACTTTC; cdr3_aa: CASSSNDRDSGANVLTF
j_call: TRBJ2-5; d_call: TRBD2; clone_size: .; v_call: TRBV2; cdr3_nt: TGTGCCAGCAGTCCCGCGACTAGCCACATCGAGACCCAGTACTTC; cdr3_aa: CASSPATSHIETQYF
j_call: TRBJ2-1; d_call: TRBD2; clone_size: .; v_call: TRBV5-1; cdr3_nt: TGCGCCAGCAGCAATACCGGGACTAGCAAGTTGAGGGAGTTCTTC; cdr3_aa: CASSNTGTSKLREFF
j_call: TRBJ2-7; d_call: TRBD1; clone_size: .; v_call: TRBV5-7; cdr3_nt: TGTGCCAGCAACCTCCCCCGGGACAGGGTGGGGTACTTC; cdr3_aa: CASNLPRDRVGYF
j_call: TRBJ2-1; d_call: .; clone_size: .; v_call: TRBV29-1; cdr3_nt: TGCAGCGTTGAGGGTAGCGATCACTTCAATGAGCAGTTCTTC; cdr3_aa: CSVEGSDHFNEQFF
j_call: TRBJ2-3; d_call: .; clone_size: .; v_call: TRBV6-6; cdr3_nt: TGTGCCAGCAACTCGGGACATCGGAACACAGATACGCAGTATTTT; cdr3_aa: CASNSGHRNTDTQYF
j_call: TRBJ2-1; d_call: .; clone_size: .; v_call: TRBV4-1; cdr3_nt: TGCGCCAGCAGCCAAGTTTCCCTAGTGAACTACAATGAGCAGTTCTTC; cdr3_aa: CASSQVSLVNYNEQFF
j_call: TRBJ2-7; d_call: .; clone_size: .; v_call: TRBV6-6; cdr3_nt: TGTGCCAGCAGTCGGACAGCCTACGAGCAGTACTTC; cdr3_aa: CASSRTAYEQYF
j_call: TRBJ2-2; d_call: .; clone_size: .; v_call: TRBV7-2; cdr3_nt: TGTGCCAGCAGCTCGACGCGGGCCAACACCGGGGAGCTGTTTTTT; cdr3_aa: CASSSTRANTGELFF
j_call: TRBJ1-4; d_call: .; clone_size: .; v_call: TRBV7-9; cdr3_nt: TGTGCCAGCAGCTTAGGGGAGCTTTCGGATGAAAAACTGTTTTTT; cdr3_aa: CASSLGELSDEKLFF
j_call: TRBJ2-7; d_call: TRBD1; clone_size: .; v_call: TRBV30; cdr3_nt: TGTGCCTGGAGCCCAGGGGGCGACGAGCAGTACTTC; cdr3_aa: CAWSPGGDEQYF
j_call: TRBJ1-2; d_call: .; clone_size: .; v_call: TRBV6-6; cdr3_nt: TGTGCCAGCAGTTCGACAGCGTCCTTCTCTGGCTACACCTTC; cdr3_aa: CASSSTASFSGYTF
j_call: TRBJ2-5; d_call: TRBD2; clone_size: .; v_call: TRBV15; cdr3_nt: TGTGCCACCAGCATACGATTAGCGGGAGAGGGAGAGACCCAGTACTTC; cdr3_aa: CATSIRLAGEGETQYF
j_call: TRBJ1-2; d_call: .; clone_size: .; v_call: TRBV5-1; cdr3_nt: TGCGCCAGCAGCCCGGGGGATCACTATGGCTACACCTTC; cdr3_aa: CASSPGDHYGYTF
j_call: TRBJ2-3; d_call: TRBD1; clone_size: .; v_call: TRBV4-1; cdr3_nt: TGCGCCAGCAGCCAAGACTTCGACAGGGCCACAGATACGCAGTATTTT; cdr3_aa: CASSQDFDRATDTQYF
j_call: TRBJ2-3; d_call: .; clone_size: .; v_call: TRBV4-1; cdr3_nt: TGCGCCAGCAGCCAAGATCTAGCTAGGACCACAGATACGCAGTATTTT; cdr3_aa: CASSQDLARTTDTQYF
j_call: TRBJ2-3; d_call: .; clone_size: .; v_call: TRBV18; cdr3_nt: TGTGCCAGCTCACCCCGCACAGATACGCAGTATTTT; cdr3_aa: CASSPRTDTQYF
j_call: TRBJ1-3; d_call: .; clone_size: .; v_call: TRBV5-6; cdr3_nt: TGTGCCAGCAGCTACACACTAGACTCTGGAAACACCATATATTTT; cdr3_aa: CASSYTLDSGNTIYF
j_call: TRBJ1-4; d_call: .; clone_size: .; v_call: TRBV5-6; cdr3_nt: TGTGCCAGCAGCTTGTCTCGAGGTTTGGGGGGCGCTAATGAAAAACTGTTTTTT; cdr3_aa: CASSLSRGLGGANEKLFF
j_call: TRBJ1-2; d_call: TRBD1; clone_size: .; v_call: TRBV7-9; cdr3_nt: TGTGCCAGCAGCTTAGTTACAGGGGCCTCCCTTGGCTACACCTTC; cdr3_aa: CASSLVTGASLGYTF
j_call: TRBJ2-4; d_call: TRBD2; clone_size: .; v_call: TRBV6-5; cdr3_nt: TGTGCCAGCAGTAGCGGGGGCCTAGCCAAAAACATTCAGTACTTC; cdr3_aa: CASSSGGLAKNIQYF
j_call: TRBJ1-1; d_call: .; clone_size: .; v_call: TRBV6-1; cdr3_nt: TGTGCCAGTATTCTTAGGGAGTTGAACACTGAAGCTTTCTTT; cdr3_aa: CASILRELNTEAFF
j_call: TRBJ2-5; d_call: .; clone_size: .; v_call: TRBV5-4; cdr3_nt: TGTGCCAGCAGCTTTGACCAGTACCAAGAGACCCAGTACTTC; cdr3_aa: CASSFDQYQETQYF
j_call: TRBJ2-1; d_call: .; clone_size: once; v_call: TRBV6-5; cdr3_nt: TGTGCCAGCAGTTACTCGGGGGAGCAGTTCTTC; cdr3_aa: CASSYSGEQFF
j_call: TRBJ1-1; d_call: .; clone_size: .; v_call: TRBV5-1; cdr3_nt: TGCGCCAGCAGCCTCGGACAGCAGAACACTGAAGCTTTCTTT; cdr3_aa: CASSLGQQNTEAFF
j_call: TRBJ2-5; d_call: .; clone_size: .; v_call: TRBV2; cdr3_nt: TGTGCCAGCAGTGAACGCTGGGAGACCCAGTACTTC; cdr3_aa: CASSERWETQYF
j_call: TRBJ1-6; d_call: .; clone_size: .; v_call: TRBV2; cdr3_nt: TGTGCCTCCAAGGGCTCCTATAATTCACCCCTCCACTTT; cdr3_aa: CASKGSYNSPLHF
j_call: TRBJ1-4; d_call: .; clone_size: .; v_call: TRBV10-3; cdr3_nt: TGTGCCACGGGCGCAACTAATGAAAAACTGTTTTTT; cdr3_aa: CATGATNEKLFF
j_call: TRBJ2-5; d_call: .; clone_size: .; v_call: TRBV5-6; cdr3_nt: TGTGCCAGCAGCTTGGGAGGGAAGACCCAGTACTTC; cdr3_aa: CASSLGGKTQYF
j_call: TRBJ1-4; d_call: .; clone_size: .; v_call: TRBV2; cdr3_nt: TGTGCCAGCAGTGATCCCCGGGGTGAAAAACTGTTTTTT; cdr3_aa: CASSDPRGEKLFF
j_call: TRBJ2-7; d_call: .; clone_size: .; v_call: TRBV5-4; cdr3_nt: TGTGCCAGCAGCTTTCAGGGGATCACCTACGAGCAGTACTTC; cdr3_aa: CASSFQGITYEQYF
j_call: TRBJ1-5; d_call: .; clone_size: .; v_call: TRBV6-5; cdr3_nt: TGTGCCAGCAGGCCGGACAGTAGCAATCAGCCCCAGCATTTT; cdr3_aa: CASRPDSSNQPQHF